The clone carrying this T cell receptor beta chain was seen once. The entry originates in a study of blood T cell repertoires in COVID-19. About the study: The cDNA or gDNA used as material had been derived from T cells, B-cell-depleted T cells, or PBMCs.

In the source study's methods: Scientists estimated how many nucleated cells there were by amplifying reference gene primers. Libraries were prepared by immunoSEQ multiplex PCR; TCRdb keeps only in-frame clonotypes and omits some of them. The V and J calls and clone size are taken from that table; D and trimming were inferred from the DNA. The sample consists of around 320,000 clones, 70% to 90% of them appearing once. This CDR3 region has 13 residues. The V and J ends lost 5 bases and 1 base respectively, with 9 bases between them. Germline V gene lookup returns CDR1 SGHNT and CDR2 YYREEE (reference sequence).

Sequencing was performed on peripheral blood. The chain combines TRBV5-4 with TRBJ1-1; maybe TRBD1 (5 bases). This TCR derives from a human donor in a cohort sampled during active COVID-19. The DNA of the CDR3 is TGTGCCAGCAGTCCTGGACAGAACACTGAAGCTTTCTTT. Protein sequence: CASSPGQNTEAFF.